A selection of T cell receptor beta chains follows, all from one sample in a study of shared clonotypes between healthy human individuals. Repertoires were generated with immunoSEQ multiplex PCR, while TCRdb's copy carries only in-frame clones and drops some. The sample lists some 630,000 clones, around 72% occurring once. Sample: memory CD4+ T cells sorted from blood. These receptors were taken from a woman aged 30 to 39 in good health. The CDR3 runs from the conserved cysteine through the conserved F or W. A D gene is named only where the DNA matches it firmly.

D: -
V: TRBV2
CDR3: CASRYATEAFF

D: TRBD1
V: TRBV11-2
CDR3: CASSLGRGTGYNEQYF

D: TRBD2
V: TRBV6-4
CDR3: CASKSASGPYNEQFF

D: -
V: TRBV5-8
CDR3: CASTKYRGGTYEQYF

D: -
V: TRBV25-1
CDR3: CASSVGSETQYF

D: TRBD2
V: TRBV15
CDR3: CATRQLAGANEQFF

D: -
V: TRBV30
CDR3: CAWSVVRGYEQYF

D: -
V: TRBV10-2
CDR3: CASSAFGARNGELFF

D: -
V: TRBV7-9
CDR3: CASSLQGERNTIYF

D: TRBD1
V: TRBV5-5
CDR3: CASSLRTGTGGYEQYF

D: -
V: TRBV28
CDR3: CASQIVGGGYNEQFF

D: TRBD1
V: TRBV25-1
CDR3: CASSPDREAEKLFF

D: TRBD1
V: TRBV28
CDR3: CASSPYQDRGREKLFF

D: -
V: TRBV9
CDR3: CASSVVDSEAEQFF

D: -
V: TRBV28
CDR3: CASSLLSDNQPQHF

D: -
V: TRBV28
CDR3: CASSPVQGSYEQYF

D: -
V: TRBV6-5
CDR3: CASSYGGRPQYF

D: TRBD2
V: TRBV11-2
CDR3: CASSLPGLAGIEQYF

D: TRBD1
V: TRBV7-6
CDR3: CASSPDREGGTEAFF

D: TRBD2
V: TRBV4-1
CDR3: CASSQPTSGSYNEQFF

D: TRBD2
V: TRBV30
CDR3: CAWSVSGASYEQYF

D: TRBD1
V: TRBV4-1
CDR3: CASSLQGAGQGRDRELFF

D: TRBD1
V: TRBV7-9
CDR3: CASSLYRGRVNTEAFF

D: TRBD1
V: TRBV5-1
CDR3: CASSPGTALLEQYF

D: -
V: TRBV6-6
CDR3: CASMDLSSYEQYF

D: TRBD1
V: TRBV7-9
CDR3: CASSLLVLGQEADQPQHF

D: TRBD1
V: TRBV5-1
CDR3: CASSFTSGTGALQETQYF

D: -
V: TRBV4-1
CDR3: CARPGKGSPLHF

D: -
V: TRBV5-5
CDR3: CASSSRVYEQYF

D: -
V: TRBV4-2
CDR3: CASSQAQVSSGNTIYF

D: -
V: TRBV28
CDR3: CASRKPGHMNTEAFF

D: -
V: TRBV15
CDR3: CATSRDSLIQGGEQYF

D: -
V: TRBV27
CDR3: CASSLLEGKGADTQYF

D: -
V: TRBV9
CDR3: CASSRPRPIF

D: -
V: TRBV15
CDR3: CATSRDRGADTIYF

D: -
V: TRBV27
CDR3: CASSLLGRGTEAFF

D: TRBD1
V: TRBV6-1
CDR3: CASSPQGEVNQPQHF

D: -
V: TRBV14
CDR3: CASSQEGRGLNTEAFF

D: -
V: TRBV11-2
CDR3: CASSQTDRANTEAFF

D: -
V: TRBV28
CDR3: CATKSRETQYF

D: TRBD1
V: TRBV5-1
CDR3: CASSRDRAGSGNTIYF

D: -
V: TRBV21-1
CDR3: CASSFPLRAVYEQYF

D: TRBD1
V: TRBV5-6
CDR3: CASSLGNTGGDLLGEQYF

D: -
V: TRBV9
CDR3: CASSVDPASGNTIYF

D: -
V: TRBV11-2
CDR3: CASSDQGSANTIYF

D: -
V: TRBV21-1
CDR3: CASGQPRGSDYEQYF

D: -
V: TRBV5-1
CDR3: CASSAGVSGNTIYF

D: -
V: TRBV18
CDR3: CASSPQGRAEAFF

D: TRBD1
V: TRBV9
CDR3: CASSPEGTEQLYGYYGYTF

D: TRBD1
V: TRBV19
CDR3: CASSKGGLQYF

D: -
V: TRBV18
CDR3: CASHGAQETQYF

D: -
V: TRBV19
CDR3: CASSIGSPGVIYEQYF

D: TRBD1
V: TRBV5-4
CDR3: CASSDPTGAREKLFF

D: TRBD1
V: TRBV5-1
CDR3: CASSLAQGASTDTQYF